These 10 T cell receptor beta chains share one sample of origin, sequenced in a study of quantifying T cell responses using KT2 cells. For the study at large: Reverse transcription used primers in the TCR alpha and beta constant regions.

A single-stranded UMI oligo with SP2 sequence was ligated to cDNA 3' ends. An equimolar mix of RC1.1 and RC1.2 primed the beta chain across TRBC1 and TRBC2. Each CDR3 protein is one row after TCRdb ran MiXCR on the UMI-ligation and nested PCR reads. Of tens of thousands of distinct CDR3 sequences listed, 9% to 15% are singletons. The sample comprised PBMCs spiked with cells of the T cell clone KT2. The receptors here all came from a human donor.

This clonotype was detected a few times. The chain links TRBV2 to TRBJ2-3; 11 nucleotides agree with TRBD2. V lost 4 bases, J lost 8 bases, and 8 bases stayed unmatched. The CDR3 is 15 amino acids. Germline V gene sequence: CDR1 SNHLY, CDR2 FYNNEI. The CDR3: CASSALAGGGGTQYF. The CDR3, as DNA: TGTGCCAGCAGTGCTCTAGCGGGGGGCGGAGGTACGCAGTATTTT.

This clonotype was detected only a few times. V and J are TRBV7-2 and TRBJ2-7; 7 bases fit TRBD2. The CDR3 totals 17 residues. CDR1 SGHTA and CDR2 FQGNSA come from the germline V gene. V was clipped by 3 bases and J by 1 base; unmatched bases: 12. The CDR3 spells CASSFGGGGAGSYEQYF. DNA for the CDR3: TGTGCCAGCAGCTTCGGCGGCGGCGGAGCGGGGTCCTACGAGCAGTACTTC.

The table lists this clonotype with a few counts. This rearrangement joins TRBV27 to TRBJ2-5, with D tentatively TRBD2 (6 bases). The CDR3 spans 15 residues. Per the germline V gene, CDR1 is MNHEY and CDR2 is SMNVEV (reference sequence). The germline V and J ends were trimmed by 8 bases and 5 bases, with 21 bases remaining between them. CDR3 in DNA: TGTGCCAGCGGCCCCTGGCAGGGACTGACGGAGACCCAGTACTTC. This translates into CASGPWQGLTETQYF.

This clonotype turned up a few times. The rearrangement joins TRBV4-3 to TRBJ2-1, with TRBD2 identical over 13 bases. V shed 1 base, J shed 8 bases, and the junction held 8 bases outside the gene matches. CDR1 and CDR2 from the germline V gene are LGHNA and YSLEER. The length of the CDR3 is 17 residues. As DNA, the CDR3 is TGCGCCAGCAGCCAAGGCCCCGGGACTAGCGGGAACTATGAGCAGTTCTTC. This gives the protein CASSQGPGTSGNYEQFF.

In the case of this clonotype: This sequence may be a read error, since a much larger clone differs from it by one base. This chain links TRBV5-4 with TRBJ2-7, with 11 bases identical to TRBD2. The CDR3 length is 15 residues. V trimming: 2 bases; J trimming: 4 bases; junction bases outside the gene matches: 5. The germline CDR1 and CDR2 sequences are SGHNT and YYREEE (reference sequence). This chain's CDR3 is CASSFPTSGVYEQYF. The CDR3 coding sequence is TGTGCCAGCAGCTTCCCGACTAGCGGGGTTTACGAGCAGTACTTC.

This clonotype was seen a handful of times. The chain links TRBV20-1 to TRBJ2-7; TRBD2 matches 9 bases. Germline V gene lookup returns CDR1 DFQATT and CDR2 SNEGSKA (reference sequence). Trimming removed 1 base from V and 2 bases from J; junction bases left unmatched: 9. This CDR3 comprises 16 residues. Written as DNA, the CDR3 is TGCAGTGCTAGAGCCCGGGCGGGGGGGGCTACCTACGAGCAGTACTTC. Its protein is CSARARAGGATYEQYF.

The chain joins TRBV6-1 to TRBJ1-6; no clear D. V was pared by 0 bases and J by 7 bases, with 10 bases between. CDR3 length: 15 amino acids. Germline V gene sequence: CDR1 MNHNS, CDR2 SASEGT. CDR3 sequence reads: CASSEAPGLNSPLHF. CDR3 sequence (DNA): TGTGCCAGCAGTGAAGCCCCGGGCTTAAATTCACCCCTCCACTTT.

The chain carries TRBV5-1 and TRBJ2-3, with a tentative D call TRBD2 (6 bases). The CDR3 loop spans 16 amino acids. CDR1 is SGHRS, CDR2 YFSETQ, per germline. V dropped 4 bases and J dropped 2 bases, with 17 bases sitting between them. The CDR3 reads CASSIELGGITDTQYF. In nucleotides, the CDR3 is TGCGCCAGCAGCATTGAATTAGGAGGGATCACAGATACGCAGTATTTT.

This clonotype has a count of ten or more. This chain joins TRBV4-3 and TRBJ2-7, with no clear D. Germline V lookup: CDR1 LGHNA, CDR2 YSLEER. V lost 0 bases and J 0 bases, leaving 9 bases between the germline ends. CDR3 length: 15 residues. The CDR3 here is CASSQDILSSYEQYF. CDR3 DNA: TGCGCCAGCAGCCAAGATATCCTCAGCTCCTACGAGCAGTACTTC.

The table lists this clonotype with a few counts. CDR3 amino acids: CSGRRTGQEKLFF. CDR3 sequence (DNA): TGCAGCGGCCGACGGACGGGACAAGAAAAACTGTTTTTT. The genes are TRBV29-1 and TRBJ1-4; D may be TRBD1 (6 bases). Trimming pared 7 bases from V and 8 bases from J, leaving 17 bases between. The CDR3 runs 13 residues. Germline CDR1 reads SQVTM; CDR2 reads ANQGSEA.